One and the same sample provided the 17 T cell receptor beta chains below, sequenced in a study of blood T cell repertoires in COVID-19. The protocol was immunoSEQ multiplex PCR, while the TCRdb copy is restricted to in-frame clones and leaves out a portion. Of under 150,000 clones listed, over 70% are singletons. Input material: PBMCs or T cells enriched from blood (not recorded which). Receptor source: a man aged 50-59 years in a cohort exposed to, infected with or recovered from COVID-19 (not recorded which).

The chain employs TRBV11-2 and TRBJ1-3; TRBD1 agrees at 7 bases. This CDR3 spans 14 amino acids. J gave up 8 bases and V 1 base, and 5 bases lay outside the gene matches. CDR1 and CDR2 from the germline V gene are SGHAT and FQNNGV. The CDR3 protein is CASSLGQGDDTIYF. The CDR3 DNA reads as TGTGCCAGCAGCTTAGGACAGGGAGACGACACCATATATTTT.

This chain links TRBV5-1 with TRBJ2-1, with TRBD2 matching over 13 bases. Germline CDR1 SGHRS, CDR2 YFSETQ. V shed 6 bases, J shed 10 bases, and the junction held 10 bases outside the gene matches. This CDR3 has 15 amino acids. DNA for the CDR3: TGCGCCAGCAACCCCGGGACTAGCGGGGATGTAGAGCAGTTCTTC. It encodes CASNPGTSGDVEQFF.

The chain couples TRBV3-1 (or the pseudogene TRBV3-2) to TRBJ2-6, with D possibly being TRBD1 (6 bases). Germline CDR1 LGHDT, CDR2 YNNKEL (reference sequence). Trimming removed 4 bases from V and 1 base from J, with 17 bases in between. This CDR3 comprises 18 residues. CDR3 nucleotide sequence: TGTGCCAGCAGCCCGTGGGACACGCAAGGGTCTGGGGCCAACGTCCTGACTTTC. Protein: CASSPWDTQGSGANVLTF.

V usage is TRBV5-6 and J usage is TRBJ1-4, with a weak D call TRBD1 (6 bases). Germline CDR1 and CDR2: SGHDT and YYEEEE. Trimming removed 3 bases at V and 3 bases at J, with 9 bases between. The CDR3 runs to 14 residues. CDR3 nucleotides: TGTGCCAGCAGCTCCGGACAGTCTAATGAAAAACTGTTTTTT. It translates to CASSSGQSNEKLFF. The variable domain in full, with the rest retrieved from reference TRBV5-6 and TRBJ1-4, is DAGVTQSPTHLIKTRGQQVTLRCSPKSGHDTVSWYQQALGQGPQFIFQYYEEEERQRGNFPDRFSGHQFPNYSSELNVNALLLGDSALYLCASSSGQSNEKLFFGSGTQLSVL.

This clone was seen only a few times. V usage is TRBV4-1 and J usage is TRBJ2-7; 9 bases map to TRBD2. This CDR3 region has 17 residues. Unmatched junction bases numbered 6, after V lost 0 bases and J lost 0 bases. CDR1 MGHRA and CDR2 YSYEKL come from the germline V gene. The CDR3 DNA sequence: TGCGCCAGCAGCCAAGATCGGGTAGCGGGAGCCTCCTACGAGCAGTACTTC. Protein: CASSQDRVAGASYEQYF.

This clone came up a few times. This chain uses TRBV6-2 or TRBV6-3 with TRBJ1-2; no clear D. Deletions cut 5 bases from V and 8 bases from J, with 18 bases between. The CDR3 runs 14 residues. CDR1 is MNHEY and CDR2 is SVGEGT in the germline V gene. The CDR3 sequence is CASSGSFLTGGYTF. The DNA for the CDR3 is TGTGCCAGCAGTGGGTCTTTCCTGACGGGGGGCTACACCTTC.

The chain combines TRBV19 with TRBJ1-2; no firm D call. Germline CDR1 reads LNHDA; CDR2 reads SQIVND (reference sequence). The CDR3 length is 12 residues. V lost 6 bases and J 4 bases, leaving 9 bases between the germline ends. The CDR3 coding sequence is TGTGCCAGTAGCCACGGACTCTATGGCTACACCTTC. This translates into CASSHGLYGYTF. Full variable domain (rest looked up from reference TRBV19 and TRBJ1-2): DGGITQSPKYLFRKEGQNVTLSCEQNLNHDAMYWYRQDPGQGLRLIYYSQIVNDFQKGDIAEGYSVSREKKESFPLTVTSAQKNPTAFYLCASSHGLYGYTFGSGTRLTVV.

The V call is TRBV5-1, the J call TRBJ2-3; 8 nucleotides match TRBD1. Germline lookup yields CDR1 SGHRS and CDR2 YFSETQ. V lost 2 bases to trimming and J lost 1 base; unmatched junction nucleotides: 3. This CDR3 is built from 15 residues. The CDR3 sequence is CASSLADRGTDTQYF. DNA of the CDR3: TGCGCCAGCAGCTTAGCGGACAGGGGCACAGATACGCAGTATTTT.

This clone was detected once. The chain has TRBV19 and TRBJ1-1, with a tentative D call TRBD1 (6 bases). V lost 8 bases to trimming and J lost 5 bases, with 21 bases between them. CDR1 is LNHDA, CDR2 SQIVND, per germline (reference sequence). The CDR3 length is 15 residues. The CDR3 protein is CASQDRSLSFTEAFF. In nucleotides, the CDR3 is TGTGCCAGTCAAGACAGGAGCCTATCCTTTACTGAAGCTTTCTTT. The whole variable domain, remainder taken from reference TRBV19 and TRBJ1-1, is DGGITQSPKYLFRKEGQNVTLSCEQNLNHDAMYWYRQDPGQGLRLIYYSQIVNDFQKGDIAEGYSVSREKKESFPLTVTSAQKNPTAFYLCASQDRSLSFTEAFFGQGTRLTVV.

This clone was counted a single time. V usage is TRBV15 and J usage is TRBJ1-4; D unclear. Trimming shortened V by 2 bases and J by 1 base, and 11 bases separated the two germline ends. CDR3 size: 16 residues. Germline assignment: CDR1 LNHNV and CDR2 YYDKDF (reference sequence). CDR3 nucleotide sequence: TGTGCCACCAGCAGAAAATTCTTCTTAACTAATGAAAAACTGTTTTTT. Protein: CATSRKFFLTNEKLFF.

V and J are TRBV7-8 and TRBJ1-5; D is unclear. This CDR3 has 16 residues. With 6 bases removed from V and 7 bases from J, the gap between germline ends came to 22 bases. CDR1 is SGHVS and CDR2 is FQNEAQ in the germline V gene. The CDR3 region has the DNA TGTGCCAGCAGTCCCCCCGCATGGGGAGCGGGACAGCCCCAGCATTTT. This sequence encodes CASSPPAWGAGQPQHF.

The V call is TRBV15, the J call TRBJ2-1, with 13 nucleotides matching TRBD2. Germline V gene lookup returns CDR1 LNHNV and CDR2 YYDKDF (reference sequence). There are 16 residues in the CDR3. The V segment lost 1 base and the J segment 7 bases; nucleotides outside the gene matches: 4. CDR3 DNA: TGTGCCACCAGCAGAGTCCGGACTAGCGGGAGTAATGAGCAGTTCTTC. As protein: CATSRVRTSGSNEQFF. The full variable domain, completed using reference TRBV15 and TRBJ2-1, is DAMVIQNPRYQVTQFGKPVTLSCSQTLNHNVMYWYQQKSSQAPKLLFHYYDKDFNNEADTPDNFQSRRPNTSFCFLDIRSPGLGDTAMYLCATSRVRTSGSNEQFFGPGTRLTVL.

V usage is TRBV21-1 and J usage is TRBJ1-1; the table calls TRBD1, which could not be checked here. TRBV21-1 is given as a pseudogene. The CDR3 sequence is 17 residues long. CDR3: CASSKLGDRGRRDKAFF. DNA for the CDR3: TGTGCCAGCAGCAAATTGGGGGACAGGGGAAGGCGCGATAAAGCTTTCTTT.

The V gene is TRBV2, the J gene TRBJ2-6; possible D gene TRBD1, 6 bases. Germline CDR1 and CDR2: SNHLY and FYNNEI. CDR3 length equals 14 residues. V was trimmed by 6 bases and J by 5 bases, leaving 11 bases between them. The CDR3 spells CASREQGWANVLTF. As DNA, the CDR3 is TGTGCCAGCAGGGAACAGGGATGGGCCAACGTCCTGACTTTC.

This clone was seen many times. J is TRBJ2-2 and V is TRBV10-3; 9 positions match TRBD2. Trimming removed 3 bases from V and 5 bases from J; junction bases left unmatched: 7. In germline, CDR1 is ENHRY, CDR2 SYGVKD. The CDR3 sequence is 16 residues long. CDR3 bases: TGTGCCATCAGTGATTCCTGGACTAGCGTAACCGGGGAGCTGTTTTTT. Amino acids: CAISDSWTSVTGELFF.

V gene TRBV14 combines with J gene TRBJ1-4; D might be TRBD1 (5 bases). Germline V CDR1 and CDR2: SGHDN, FVKESK. The CDR3 contains 15 residues. V was clipped by 2 bases and J by 3 bases, with 10 bases between them. The CDR3 coding sequence is TGTGCCAGCAGCCAAAGGACATACCCTAATGAAAAACTGTTTTTT. It codes for CASSQRTYPNEKLFF.

This clone was counted a few times. The chain combines TRBV28 with TRBJ1-4; 11 positions agree with TRBD1. J lost 8 bases, V lost 3 bases, and 5 bases had no gene match. There are 15 residues in the CDR3. Germline V gene data show CDR1 as MDHEN and CDR2 as SYDVKM. CDR3 protein: CASSFPGTGGEKLFF. CDR3 nucleotides: TGTGCCAGCAGTTTCCCCGGGACAGGGGGGGAAAAACTGTTTTTT.